A selection of T cell receptor beta chains follows, all from one sample in a study of blood T cells in healthy people across ages. Each CDR3 protein is one row after TCRdb ran MiXCR on the 5' RACE reads. The table lists some 700,000 distinct CDR3 sequences, 20% to 25% of them singletons. Specimen: blood. All receptors derive from a man in his 70s in good health. CDR3s include the opening cysteine and the closing phenylalanine or tryptophan. Each record gives: V gene, J gene, D gene, clone size, CDR3 DNA, CDR3 protein. The D gene is left open where the match is weak. A clone size is listed for some rows: how often the clone was seen (once, few, many), or a class if it is expanded.

TRBV20-1	TRBJ2-5	.	.	TGCAGTGCAGAAGAACAGGGGAGGGTGGAGACCCAGTACTTC	CSAEEQGRVETQYF
TRBV27	TRBJ2-7	TRBD1	few	TGTGCCAGCAGCCAGTTAGTCGGACAGGTCTTCCTCTACGAGCAGTACTTC	CASSQLVGQVFLYEQYF
TRBV28	TRBJ1-3	.	.	TGTGCCAGCAGCGAGGTCGGGGCTCTCTCTGGAAACACCATATATTTT	CASSEVGALSGNTIYF
TRBV24-1	TRBJ2-5	TRBD1	once	TGTGCCACCAGTGATTTGGGGGACAGGGGGTTGGAGACCCAGTACTTC	CATSDLGDRGLETQYF
TRBV24-1	TRBJ2-1	TRBD2	.	TGTGCCACCAGTGATTCCCCGGGGGGTCGCGATGAGCAGTTCTTC	CATSDSPGGRDEQFF
TRBV12-5	TRBJ2-3	.	.	TGTGCTAGTGTTTCCGACACCGACATCACAGATACGCAGTATTTT	CASVSDTDITDTQYF
TRBV10-3	TRBJ1-1	.	.	TGTGCCATCGCGGGAGGTTGGAACACTGAAGCTTTCTTT	CAIAGGWNTEAFF
TRBV5-1	TRBJ2-7	.	.	TGCGCCAGCAGCTTTAACGCGGGTGAACGGCCCTACGAGCAGTACTTC	CASSFNAGERPYEQYF
TRBV25-1	TRBJ1-1	.	once	TGTGCCAGCAGTGAATCCCGGACGGCGAACACTGAAGCTTTCTTT	CASSESRTANTEAFF
TRBV24-1	TRBJ1-2	TRBD1	.	TGTGCCACCAGCTCCGGGACAGGAAACTATGGCTACACCTTC	CATSSGTGNYGYTF
TRBV12-3/TRBV12-4	TRBJ2-3	TRBD2	.	TGTGCCAGCAGTTTAAATGGCGGGGGGGCTTTAGATACGCAGTATTTT	CASSLNGGGALDTQYF
TRBV20-1	TRBJ1-1	.	.	TGCAGTGCTAGAATTTCGGGGGGCACTGAAGCTTTCTTT	CSARISGGTEAFF